This T cell receptor beta chain was documented in a study of graft-versus-host responses after intestinal transplantation. As for the study in general: Grafts were multivisceral, liver-intestinal, or isolated intestinal.

This clone was seen more than once but under ten times. Germline CDR1 reads SGDLS; CDR2 reads YYNGEE. V was pared by 7 bases and J by 0 bases, with 15 bases between. CDR3 length equals 15 residues. The data were produced by immunoSEQ multiplex PCR, yet TCRdb's version contains in-frame clones alone and is incomplete. The table includes thousands of clones, 30% to 40% detected once. V and J are TRBV9 and TRBJ2-3, with TRBD2 as a possible D gene (5 bases). Sequences were derived from alloreactive CD4+ T cells from a mixed lymphocyte reaction culture, sampled before intestinal transplant. This sample's subset: CFSE-low proliferating T cells sorted from roughly 6-day pre-transplant mixed lymphocyte reaction (GvH or HvG direction). This receptor was taken from a human patient who received an intestinal transplant. CDR3 amino acids: CASAIGWTSTDTQYF. CDR3 nucleotide sequence: TGTGCCAGCGCCATAGGGTGGACTAGCACAGATACGCAGTATTTT.